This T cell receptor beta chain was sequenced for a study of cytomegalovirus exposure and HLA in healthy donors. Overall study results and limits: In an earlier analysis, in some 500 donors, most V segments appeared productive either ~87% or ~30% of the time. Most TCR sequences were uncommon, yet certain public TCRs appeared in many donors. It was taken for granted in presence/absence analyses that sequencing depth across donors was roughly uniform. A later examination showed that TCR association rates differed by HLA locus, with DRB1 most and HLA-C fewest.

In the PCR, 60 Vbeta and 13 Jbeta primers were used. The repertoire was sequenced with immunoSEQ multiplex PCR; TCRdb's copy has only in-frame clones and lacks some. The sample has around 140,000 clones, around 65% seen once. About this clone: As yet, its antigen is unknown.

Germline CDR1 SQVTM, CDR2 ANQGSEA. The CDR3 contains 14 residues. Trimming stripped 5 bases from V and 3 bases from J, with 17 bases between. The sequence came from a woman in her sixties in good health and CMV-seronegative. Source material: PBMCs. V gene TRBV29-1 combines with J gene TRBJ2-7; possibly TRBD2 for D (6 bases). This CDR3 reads CSVRKDYGGYEQYF. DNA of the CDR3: TGCAGCGTTAGGAAAGACTACGGGGGCTACGAGCAGTACTTC.